These T cell receptor beta chains were read from a single sample in a study of T cell responses to AZD1222 COVID-19 vaccine. Using immunoSEQ multiplex PCR, the repertoire was profiled, and TCRdb retains in-frame clones only, with some absent. The table records 65,000 to 70,000 clones, around 78% of them present only once. Source: peripheral blood, taken 28 days after the second AZD1222 dose. All receptors derive from an adult who received the AZD1222 COVID-19 vaccine. The CDR3 runs from the conserved cysteine through the conserved F or W. D genes are given only for firm matches. Clone sizes are given selectively: once, few, many, or a class where the clone is expanded.

>TRBD1|TRBJ1-5|-|TRBV10-3
CAISDSDRGSQPQHF
TGTGCCATCAGTGATTCGGACAGGGGAAGCCAGCCCCAGCATTTT
>-|TRBJ1-1|-|TRBV2
CASIWTQNTEAFF
TGTGCCAGCATTTGGACACAGAACACTGAAGCTTTCTTT
>-|TRBJ2-1|-|TRBV19
CASIESTGVSYNEQFF
TGTGCCAGTATTGAATCCACAGGAGTCTCCTACAATGAGCAGTTCTTC
>-|TRBJ1-2|-|TRBV6-4
CASSDEDSSYGYTF
TGTGCCAGCAGTGATGAGGACAGCTCCTATGGCTACACCTTC
>-|TRBJ1-5|-|TRBV3-1/TRBV3-2
CASSQGPGADQPQHF
TGTGCCAGCAGCCAAGGGCCAGGAGCGGATCAGCCCCAGCATTTT
>TRBD2|TRBJ2-5|-|TRBV3-1/TRBV3-2
CASSQDRLAGVGETQYF
TGTGCCAGCAGCCAAGATCGCCTAGCGGGAGTGGGGGAGACCCAGTACTTC
>-|TRBJ2-7|many|TRBV7-8
CASSLAPYEQYF
TGTGCCAGCAGCTTAGCGCCCTACGAGCAGTACTTC
>TRBD2|TRBJ2-3|-|TRBV9
CASSLGSSGSTDTQYF
TGTGCCAGCAGCCTAGGATCTAGCGGGAGCACAGATACGCAGTATTTT
>TRBD2|TRBJ2-7|-|TRBV12-3/TRBV12-4
CASSSTSGYEQYF
TGTGCCAGCAGTTCGACTAGCGGCTACGAGCAGTACTTC
>-|TRBJ1-6|few|TRBV11-3
CASSLDQGGSVTGSPLHF
TGTGCCAGCAGCTTAGATCAAGGGGGTTCGGTAACGGGTTCACCCCTCCACTTT
>TRBD1|TRBJ2-2|-|TRBV19
CASSTGQGGTGELFF
TGTGCCAGTAGTACGGGACAGGGAGGCACCGGGGAGCTGTTTTTT
>-|TRBJ2-7|-|TRBV3-1/TRBV3-2
CASSQSGLNYEQYF
TGTGCCAGCAGCCAATCGGGATTAAACTACGAGCAGTACTTC
>-|TRBJ2-5|-|TRBV6-5
CASSYRGGSSQETQYF
TGTGCCAGCAGTTACAGGGGCGGATCCTCTCAAGAGACCCAGTACTTC
>-|TRBJ1-5|-|TRBV10-3
CAISEGGEPHQPQHF
TGTGCCATCAGTGAAGGGGGGGAACCGCATCAGCCCCAGCATTTT
>TRBD1|TRBJ2-1|-|TRBV2
CASCVTGDNNEQFF
TGTGCCAGCTGCGTAACAGGGGATAACAATGAGCAGTTCTTC
>TRBD1|TRBJ2-1|-|TRBV29-1
CSVCRGLREDEQFF
TGCAGCGTTTGTAGGGGGCTGAGAGAGGATGAGCAGTTCTTC
>-|TRBJ2-1|-|TRBV19
CASSIPGDNEQFF
TGTGCCAGTAGTATTCCAGGGGACAATGAGCAGTTCTTC